These 29 T cell receptor beta chains were all obtained from the same sample, sequenced in a study of blood T cells in healthy people across ages. Next came a second PCR, run for 7 to 11 cycles, which used a sample-barcoded 5' primer along with a J-beta primer mix. TCRdb recomputed calls from the 5' RACE reads with MiXCR, one row per CDR3 protein. Here the sample spans some 690,000 distinct CDR3 sequences, 20% to 25% being singletons. The sequencing input was blood. Source of these receptors: a man aged 65 to 85 in good health.

The chain recombines TRBV4-3 with TRBJ2-3; TRBD2 agrees at 7 bases. Germline lookup yields CDR1 LGHNA and CDR2 YSLEER. The CDR3 is made up of 15 amino acids. V lost 4 bases to trimming and J lost 0 bases; unmatched junction nucleotides: 4. CDR3 sequence reads: CASSREGQSTDTQYF. CDR3 coding DNA: TGCGCCAGCAGCCGGGAGGGCCAGAGCACAGATACGCAGTATTTT.

The chain employs TRBV5-1 and TRBJ2-5; 11 bases agree with TRBD2. TRBJ2-1 matches the DNA end more closely, so the J call is doubtful. CDR1 SGHRS and CDR2 YFSETQ come from the germline V gene. The CDR3 has 15 residues. The chain's CDR3 is CASSSLAGVSYEQFF. The DNA for the CDR3 is TGCGCCAGCAGCTCACTAGCGGGGGTTTCCTATGAGCAGTTCTTC.

J is TRBJ1-2 and V is TRBV12-3 or TRBV12-4, with no clear D. CDR3 size: 12 residues. Trimming removed 6 bases from V and 5 bases from J, with 10 bases in between. CDR3 DNA: TGTGCCAGCAGGGAAGGATCTTATGGCTACACCTTC. The encoded protein is CASREGSYGYTF.

This clonotype came up a few times. The rearrangement links TRBV28 to TRBJ2-5; D perhaps matches TRBD2 (6 bases). The end of the DNA is better explained by TRBJ2-1, so the J call may be wrong. This CDR3 has 14 residues. Germline V gives CDR1 MDHEN, CDR2 SYDVKM. CDR3 residues: CASGGRQAVDEQFF. The CDR3, as DNA: TGTGCCAGCGGAGGGAGGCAGGCAGTCGATGAGCAGTTCTTC.

This chain links TRBV19 with TRBJ2-3; D unclear. There are 12 residues in the CDR3. Germline V lookup: CDR1 LNHDA, CDR2 SQIVND (reference sequence). Trimming cost V 1 base and J 6 bases, with 5 bases left between them. CDR3: CASSIARDTQYF. The CDR3 nucleotides read TGTGCCAGTAGTATAGCGAGGGATACGCAGTATTTT.

The chain is built from TRBV7-8 and TRBJ2-5; 12 positions match TRBD2. The better agreement between TRBJ2-1 and the DNA end casts doubt on the J call. The CDR3 has 15 amino acids. Germline loops: CDR1 SGHVS, CDR2 FQNEAQ. CDR3 amino acids: CASSLRTSGKNEQFF. CDR3 DNA: TGTGCCAGCAGCCTAAGGACTAGCGGGAAAAATGAGCAGTTCTTC.

The chain joins TRBV7-9 to TRBJ1-5; a weak D match, TRBD1 (5 bases). Germline-derived CDR1 and CDR2 are SEHNR and FQNEAQ (reference sequence). There are 13 residues in the CDR3. The germline V and J ends were trimmed by 2 bases and 11 bases, with 13 bases remaining between them. In DNA form, the CDR3 reads TGTGCCAGCAGCTTATCTGGGGCGGGGGCCCAGCATTTT. Amino acid sequence: CASSLSGAGAQHF. The full variable domain, rest sourced from reference TRBV7-9 and TRBJ1-5, is DTGVSQNPRHKITKRGQNVTFRCDPISEHNRLYWYRQTLGQGPEFLTYFQNEAQLEKSRLLSDRFSAERPKGSFSTLEIQRTEQGDSAMYLCASSLSGAGAQHFGDGTRLSIL.

This clonotype was seen only a few times. The CDR3 region is CASSYYGTHNEQFF. The CDR3 DNA sequence: TGTGCCAGCAGTTACTACGGGACACACAATGAGCAGTTCTTC. The V and J genes are TRBV6-6 and TRBJ2-1; the D gene is possibly TRBD1 (6 bases). The CDR3 loop spans 14 amino acids. V was cut by 1 base and J by 5 bases, with 9 bases left in between. Germline CDR1 and CDR2: MNHNY and SVGAGI (reference sequence).

In its sample, this clonotype was seen a few times. V usage is TRBV27 and J usage is TRBJ2-2; TRBD2 aligns across 7 bases. J was trimmed by 6 bases and V by 7 bases; bases with no gene match: 32. Germline values: CDR1 MNHEY, CDR2 SMNVEV (reference sequence). The CDR3 runs 22 residues. CDR3: CASTSSRVGLPSPSWEAGELFF. The CDR3 region has the DNA TGTGCCAGCACTTCTTCGAGAGTGGGACTACCGAGTCCAAGTTGGGAGGCCGGGGAGCTGTTTTTT.

The chain carries TRBV29-1 and TRBJ2-3, with D unclear. Trimming stripped 3 bases from V and 1 base from J, with 5 bases between. Germline CDR1 reads SQVTM; CDR2 reads ANQGSEA. There are 12 residues in the CDR3. The CDR3 sequence: CSVDKGTDTQYF. As DNA, the CDR3 is TGCAGCGTTGACAAAGGCACAGATACGCAGTATTTT.

The genes are TRBV12-3 or TRBV12-4 and TRBJ2-4, with 8 positions matching TRBD1. The CDR3 is made up of 17 amino acids. Unmatched junction bases numbered 13, after V lost 4 bases and J lost 5 bases. In DNA, the CDR3 is TGTGCCAGCAGTTGGTTCCTCGGGCAGGGGGCCGAAAACATTCAGTACTTC. This encodes CASSWFLGQGAENIQYF.

This clonotype was recorded many times. The rearrangement uses TRBV30 and TRBJ1-2; D ambiguous. V lost 0 bases and J 6 bases, leaving 23 bases between the germline ends. The CDR3 is 17 amino acids. Germline CDR1 reads GTSNPN; CDR2 reads SVGIG (reference sequence). The CDR3 nucleotides are TGTGCCTGGAGTGTATGGGGTCTCGCGGTTCCGCGGGATGGCTACACCTTC. Translation: CAWSVWGLAVPRDGYTF. Full variable domain (remainder filled in from reference TRBV30 and TRBJ1-2): SQTIHQWPATLVQPVGSPLSLECTVEGTSNPNLYWYRQAAGRGLQLLFYSVGIGQISSEVPQNLSASRPQDRQFILSSKKLLLSDSGFYLCAWSVWGLAVPRDGYTFGSGTRLTVV.

This chain connects TRBV29-1 to TRBJ2-1; possibly TRBD2 for D (6 bases). V dropped 4 bases and J dropped 5 bases, with 6 bases sitting between them. The CDR3 is 11 amino acids. The germline V gene has CDR1 SQVTM and CDR2 ANQGSEA. The CDR3 here is CSVGRDNEQFF. Here the CDR3 DNA reads TGCAGCGTTGGGAGGGACAATGAGCAGTTCTTC.

This clonotype has a handful of counts. CDR3 sequence reads: CASSPVDWDLSGNTIYF. The DNA of the CDR3 is TGCGCCAGCAGCCCCGTGGACTGGGACCTCTCTGGAAACACCATATATTTT. The genes are TRBV5-1 and TRBJ1-3; D might be TRBD1 (5 bases). This CDR3 region has 17 residues. V lost 4 bases, J lost 0 bases, and 17 bases lay in between. CDR1 is SGHRS and CDR2 is YFSETQ in the germline V gene.

There are a few counts of this clonotype. The rearrangement joins TRBV2 to TRBJ2-3, with D perhaps matching TRBD2 (6 bases). V lost 3 bases to trimming and J lost 6 bases, with 10 bases between them. This CDR3 spans 13 amino acids. CDR1 is SNHLY and CDR2 is FYNNEI in the germline V gene. DNA for the CDR3: TGTGCCAGCAGTGACACCCGGGGGGATACGCAGTATTTT. Translation: CASSDTRGDTQYF.

Many counts were recorded for this clonotype. J is TRBJ2-7 and V is TRBV12-3 or TRBV12-4; the match to TRBD1 covers 7 bases. The CDR3 spans 13 residues. V lost 4 bases to trimming and J lost 2 bases; unmatched junction nucleotides: 2. DNA for the CDR3: TGTGCCAGCAGTTGGGACAGAACCTACGAGCAGTACTTC. Its protein is CASSWDRTYEQYF.

This sequence joins TRBV7-2 and TRBJ1-2; D gene ambiguous. V shed 1 base and J shed 7 bases, with 19 bases lying between them. Germline V gives CDR1 SGHTA, CDR2 FQGNSA. This CDR3 is 16 amino acids long. CDR3 nucleotide sequence: TGTGCCAGCAGCTTAGATCGTGCAGGATCATTGAGTGGCTACACCTTC. Protein product: CASSLDRAGSLSGYTF.

This clonotype has only a few counts. The J gene is TRBJ1-5, the V gene TRBV3-1, with 9 nucleotides matching TRBD1. Trimming removed 0 bases from V and 4 bases from J; junction bases left unmatched: 7. From germline, CDR1 is LGHDT and CDR2 YNNKEL (reference sequence). The CDR3 totals 17 residues. The CDR3: CASSQDHGTGFNQPQHF. CDR3 coding DNA: TGTGCCAGCAGCCAAGATCACGGGACAGGGTTTAATCAGCCCCAGCATTTT.

This chain joins TRBV9 and TRBJ1-1; unclear D gene. This CDR3 has 13 amino acids. V was pared by 0 bases and J by 4 bases, with 7 bases between. Germline lookup yields CDR1 SGDLS and CDR2 YYNGEE. Here the CDR3 DNA reads TGTGCCAGCAGCGTAGTGGAGCGCACTGAAGCTTTCTTT. It codes for CASSVVERTEAFF.

This clonotype came up a few times. In DNA form, the CDR3 reads TGCAGTGCCATGGGACTAGCGGGAGGGCGGAGCGGGGAGACGCAGTATTTT. Amino acid sequence: CSAMGLAGGRSGETQYF. The chain uses TRBV20-1 and TRBJ2-3; TRBD2 agrees at 16 bases. The ends lost 6 bases at V and 9 bases at J; junction bases unmatched: 15. Per germline, CDR1 DFQATT and CDR2 SNEGSKA (reference sequence). The CDR3 consists of 17 residues.

The chain carries TRBV15 and TRBJ2-1; 8 nucleotides agree with TRBD2. The J call may not be correct, given that the DNA end is closer to TRBJ2-5. The CDR3 is 16 residues long. From germline, CDR1 is LNHNV and CDR2 YYDKDF (reference sequence). CDR3 region: CATSRARGGRRETQYF. CDR3 DNA: TGTGCCACCAGCAGAGCCCGGGGGGGACGACGAGAGACCCAGTACTTC.

This chain links TRBV12-3 or TRBV12-4 with TRBJ2-1; D is possibly TRBD2 (5 bases). V was pared by 3 bases and J by 0 bases, with 9 bases between. This CDR3 has 15 residues. The CDR3: CASSFGMSSYNEQFF. CDR3 in DNA: TGTGCCAGCAGTTTCGGGATGAGCTCCTACAATGAGCAGTTCTTC.

The V gene is TRBV12-3 or TRBV12-4, the J gene TRBJ1-4; D remains unclear. Trimming left V 6 bases short and J 8 bases short, with 13 bases between. This CDR3 region has 13 residues. CDR3 sequence (DNA): TGTGCCAGCAGATACCGGGAAATAGAAAAACTGTTTTTT. It specifies CASRYREIEKLFF.

This clonotype was seen just once. The V gene is TRBV20-1, the J gene TRBJ1-6; no clear D gene. There are 15 residues in the CDR3. V was clipped by 0 bases and J by 7 bases, with 13 bases between them. The germline V gene has CDR1 DFQATT and CDR2 SNEGSKA (reference sequence). As DNA, the CDR3 is TGCAGTGCTAGAGATGGGGTCAGGCGCAATTCACCCCTCCACTTT. This encodes CSARDGVRRNSPLHF.

The V gene is TRBV7-9, the J gene TRBJ2-5, with 11 bases lining up with TRBD2. Germline lookup yields CDR1 SEHNR and CDR2 FQNEAQ (reference sequence). J gave up 0 bases and V 5 bases, and 5 bases lay outside the gene matches. The CDR3 consists of 16 residues. CDR3 residues: CASSTPGLADQETQYF. The CDR3 DNA is TGTGCCAGCAGCACACCGGGACTAGCGGACCAAGAGACCCAGTACTTC.

The CDR3 sequence: CSASLGGFGQFF. As DNA, the CDR3 is TGCAGTGCCTCACTTGGGGGATTTGGGCAGTTCTTC. V usage is TRBV20-1 and J usage is TRBJ2-1, with D perhaps being TRBD1 or TRBD2 (5 bases each). There are 12 residues in the CDR3. V was pared by 6 bases and J by 12 bases, with 18 bases between. The germline gives CDR1 DFQATT, CDR2 SNEGSKA (reference sequence).

The chain employs TRBV2 and TRBJ2-2; 16 nucleotides align to TRBD2. J gave up 5 bases and V 8 bases, and 5 bases lay outside the gene matches. CDR1 and CDR2 from the germline V gene are SNHLY and FYNNEI. The CDR3 consists of 16 residues. CDR3 protein: CASGTSGGARTGELFF. The CDR3 DNA sequence: TGTGCCAGCGGGACTAGCGGGGGGGCCAGGACCGGGGAGCTGTTTTTT.

The chain is built from TRBV28 and TRBJ2-7; D remains unclear. V was shortened by 3 bases and J by 6 bases, with 12 bases between the two germline ends. The CDR3 extends over 13 amino acids. The germline V gene has CDR1 MDHEN and CDR2 SYDVKM. Here the CDR3 reads CASSFMRSSEQYF. DNA of the CDR3: TGTGCCAGCAGTTTTATGAGATCGTCCGAGCAGTACTTC.

This clonotype has a count of ten or more. The V and J genes are TRBV29-1 and TRBJ2-1; possibly TRBD2 for D (5 bases). The end of the DNA is better explained by TRBJ2-7, so the J call may be wrong. Germline CDR1 is SQVTM and CDR2 is ANQGSEA. This CDR3 is 12 amino acids long. CDR3 residues: CSVEGVSYEQYF. For the CDR3, the DNA is TGCAGCGTTGAGGGAGTCTCCTACGAGCAGTACTTC.